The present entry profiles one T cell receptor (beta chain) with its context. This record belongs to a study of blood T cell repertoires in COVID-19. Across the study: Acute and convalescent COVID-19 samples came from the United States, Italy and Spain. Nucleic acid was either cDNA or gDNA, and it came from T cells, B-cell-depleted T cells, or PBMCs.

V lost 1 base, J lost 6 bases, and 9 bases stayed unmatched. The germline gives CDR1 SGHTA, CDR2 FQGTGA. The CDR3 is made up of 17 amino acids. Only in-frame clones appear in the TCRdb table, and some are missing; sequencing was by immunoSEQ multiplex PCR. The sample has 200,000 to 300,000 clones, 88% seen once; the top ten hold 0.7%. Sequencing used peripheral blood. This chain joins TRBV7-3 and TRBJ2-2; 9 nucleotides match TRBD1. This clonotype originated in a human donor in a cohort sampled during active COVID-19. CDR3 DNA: TGTGCCAGCAGCTTAATTCCGGACAGGGGAAGGGCCGGGGAGCTGTTTTTT. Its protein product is CASSLIPDRGRAGELFF.